A selection of T cell receptor beta chains follows, all from one sample in a study of T cells in Graves' hyperthyroidism and ophthalmopathy. TCRdb ran MiXCR on the multiplex PCR reads and lists one entry per CDR3 protein. The sample contains fewer than 700,000 distinct CDR3 sequences, about 16% of which appear only once. The sample consisted of blood. Receptors originate from a woman aged 25 to 39 with Graves' hyperthyroidism. Both conserved end residues are part of each CDR3. The D gene is left open where the match is weak. The size field is filled for only some rows; it gives once, few, many or a size class.

j_call: TRBJ2-3; clone_size: -; v_call: TRBV7-9; d_call: -; cdr3_nt: TGTGCCAGCATCTTGAGGGATACGCAGTATTTT; cdr3_aa: CASILRDTQYF
j_call: TRBJ1-1; clone_size: many; v_call: TRBV18; d_call: -; cdr3_nt: TGTGCCAGCTCACCAGAGGTGGCCGCCTGGACTGAAGCTTTCTTT; cdr3_aa: CASSPEVAAWTEAFF
j_call: TRBJ2-3; clone_size: -; v_call: TRBV7-9; d_call: -; cdr3_nt: TGTGCCAGCAGCCCCTCGGTAGATACGCAGTATTTT; cdr3_aa: CASSPSVDTQYF
j_call: TRBJ2-2; clone_size: many; v_call: TRBV2; d_call: TRBD1; cdr3_nt: TGTGCCAGCAAATTGGACAGGTCCGGGGAGCTGTTTTTT; cdr3_aa: CASKLDRSGELFF
j_call: TRBJ2-1; clone_size: -; v_call: TRBV6-1; d_call: -; cdr3_nt: TGTGCCAGCAACTCCGATGGAGGGAACTCCTACAATGAGCAGTTCTTC; cdr3_aa: CASNSDGGNSYNEQFF
j_call: TRBJ2-2; clone_size: many; v_call: TRBV7-3; d_call: TRBD2; cdr3_nt: TGTGCCAGCAGCTTAACCACACTAGCGGGAGGCGGCGGGGAGCTGTTTTTT; cdr3_aa: CASSLTTLAGGGGELFF
j_call: TRBJ1-2; clone_size: many; v_call: TRBV7-2; d_call: TRBD1; cdr3_nt: TGTGCCAGCAGGGGACAGGGCAACTATGGCTACACCTTC; cdr3_aa: CASRGQGNYGYTF
j_call: TRBJ2-2; clone_size: few; v_call: TRBV28; d_call: TRBD1; cdr3_nt: TGTGCCAGCAGCATTCGACAGGGGATCGCCGGGGAGCTGTTTTTT; cdr3_aa: CASSIRQGIAGELFF
j_call: TRBJ2-3; clone_size: few; v_call: TRBV4-3; d_call: TRBD1; cdr3_nt: TGCGCCAGCAGCCCAACATTGGACAGGGGGACAGATACGCAGTATTTT; cdr3_aa: CASSPTLDRGTDTQYF
j_call: TRBJ1-5; clone_size: many; v_call: TRBV28; d_call: TRBD1; cdr3_nt: TGTGCCAGCAGGATGACAGGGGCCAGGGTTCAGCCCCAGCATTTT; cdr3_aa: CASRMTGARVQPQHF
j_call: TRBJ2-3; clone_size: many; v_call: TRBV6-1; d_call: -; cdr3_nt: TGTGCCAGCAGTGCTCTGCGGGGTTCAGGAACAGATACGCAGTATTTT; cdr3_aa: CASSALRGSGTDTQYF
j_call: TRBJ1-1; clone_size: -; v_call: TRBV19; d_call: -; cdr3_nt: TGTGCCAGTAGTACAAGAATGGCGAACACTGAAGCTTTCTTT; cdr3_aa: CASSTRMANTEAFF
j_call: TRBJ1-1; clone_size: many; v_call: TRBV11-3; d_call: -; cdr3_nt: TGTGCCAGCAGCACCCAAAGCAACACTGAAGCTTTCTTT; cdr3_aa: CASSTQSNTEAFF
j_call: TRBJ1-5; clone_size: -; v_call: TRBV2; d_call: -; cdr3_nt: TGTGCCAGCAGCGCTACAGGGACCAATCAGCCCCAGCATTTT; cdr3_aa: CASSATGTNQPQHF
j_call: TRBJ1-1; clone_size: many; v_call: TRBV6-1; d_call: -; cdr3_nt: TGTGCCAGCTTCCGGCCGGACGGGAACACTGAAGCTTTCTTT; cdr3_aa: CASFRPDGNTEAFF
j_call: TRBJ1-4; clone_size: few; v_call: TRBV7-8; d_call: TRBD1; cdr3_nt: TGTGCCAGCAGCCGCAGGGGGGGACTAGGGAATGAAAAACTGTTTTTT; cdr3_aa: CASSRRGGLGNEKLFF
j_call: TRBJ2-5; clone_size: few; v_call: TRBV11-3; d_call: TRBD1; cdr3_nt: TGTGCCAGCAGCCCCCCGATGACAGGGGACGAGACTTTAGAGACCCAGTACTTC; cdr3_aa: CASSPPMTGDETLETQYF
j_call: TRBJ2-3; clone_size: many; v_call: TRBV6-1; d_call: TRBD2; cdr3_nt: TGTGCCAGCAGTGAAGCGGCTAGCGGAGATACGCAGTATTTT; cdr3_aa: CASSEAASGDTQYF